A single T cell receptor (beta chain) is shown here with its context. Its antigen remains unknown. Both 60 Vbeta primers and 13 Jbeta primers went into the PCR. Some clones are missing from TCRdb's copy, which holds only in-frame ones; the method was immunoSEQ multiplex PCR. The sample yields some 80,000 clones, of which the top ten take up 12% to 15%. The sample is drawn from a study of cytomegalovirus exposure and HLA in healthy donors. About the research overall: Out of 398 genotyped donors, roughly 80% belonged to the Caucasian-associated ancestry cluster.

The trim removed 4 bases at V and 5 bases at J, leaving 8 bases unmatched. The germline CDR1 and CDR2 sequences are MNHNS and SASEGT. The length of the CDR3 is 15 residues. Findings and caveats of the study: The study dropped some indistinguishable V segments, TRBV6-2 and TRBV6-3 among them. It was shown in a later analysis that HLA-associated TCR beta chains were more clonally expanded than other, equally common chains.

This TCR was recovered from a man in his fifties or sixties in good health and CMV-seropositive. The chain links TRBV6-1 to TRBJ1-5; 7 bases match TRBD1. The sequenced material came from PBMCs. The CDR3, as DNA: TGTGCCAGCAGTGCTCCACAGGGGCGGCATCAGCCCCAGCATTTT. As protein: CASSAPQGRHQPQHF.